This TCR beta chain originates from a study of neurological immune-mediated disorders. This clonotype was recorded at least ten times. TCRdb re-called the 5' RACE reads through MiXCR, storing one row per CDR3 protein. The table shows around 83,000 distinct CDR3 sequences, with approximately 14% occurring only once. This sequence was found in a woman in her 50s in good health. Sequencing was performed on PBMCs.

The CDR3 spells CASSIGLAGPDTQYF. CDR3 DNA: TGTGCCAGCAGCATAGGACTAGCAGGGCCAGATACGCAGTATTTT. The chain couples TRBV7-2 to TRBJ2-3; the match to TRBD2 covers 8 bases. Germline V CDR1 and CDR2: SGHTA, FQGNSA. The CDR3 contains 15 residues. V was clipped by 5 bases and J by 4 bases; unmatched bases: 8.